A selection of T cell receptor beta chains follows, all from one sample in a study of T-cell memory formation after mild COVID-19. MiXCR, run by TCRdb on the 5' RACE reads, gives a single entry per CDR3 protein. The profile shows 400,000 or so distinct CDR3 sequences, around 20% of them singletons. The sample consisted of PBMCs or a T cell subset sorted from them (not recorded which). These receptors were taken from an adult woman who had mild COVID-19 (a few samples of this study predate the infection). Cell type and time point are not known. Each CDR3 is given with its conserved first and last residue. D genes are given only for firm matches. Rows may omit the clone size; those that give it use once, few, many or a size class.

TRBV7-9,NA,TRBJ2-1,few,CASSFGGYSHNEQFF,TGTGCCAGCAGCTTTGGGGGGTATAGCCACAATGAGCAGTTCTTC
TRBV12-3/TRBV12-4,NA,TRBJ2-1,NA,CASSRGGASLNEQFF,TGTGCCAGCTCAAGGGGGGGGGCCTCTCTCAATGAGCAGTTCTTC
TRBV29-1,NA,TRBJ2-3,NA,CSVHDPGPQIDTQYF,TGCAGCGTTCATGATCCGGGACCCCAGATCGATACGCAGTATTTT
TRBV5-1,NA,TRBJ1-1,few,CASSFGQEGTEAFF,TGCGCCAGCAGCTTCGGGCAGGAGGGTACTGAAGCTTTCTTT
TRBV24-1,TRBD1,TRBJ2-7,once,CATSDAGGSSYEQYF,TGTGCCACCAGTGACGCAGGGGGTAGCTCCTACGAGCAGTACTTC
TRBV6-5,TRBD2,TRBJ2-7,NA,CASSYSGGVSYEQYF,TGTGCCAGCAGTTACAGCGGGGGGGTCTCCTACGAGCAGTACTTC
TRBV30,TRBD1,TRBJ2-7,few,CAWRLPGTGGNEQYF,TGTGCCTGGAGGCTACCCGGGACAGGGGGCAACGAGCAGTACTTC
TRBV2,TRBD2,TRBJ2-4,few,CASSESSAGKNIQYF,TGTGCCAGCAGTGAGAGCTCAGCGGGGAAAAACATTCAGTACTTC
TRBV5-1,NA,TRBJ2-7,many,CASSLALNPTTAYEQYF,TGCGCCAGCAGCTTGGCCTTAAATCCCACCACCGCCTACGAGCAGTACTTC
TRBV5-1,NA,TRBJ2-7,NA,CASSLGSGGFYEQYF,TGCGCCAGCAGCCTGGGGAGTGGGGGTTTCTACGAGCAGTACTTC
TRBV7-6,TRBD1,TRBJ2-7,few,CASSFEAPGQGSLYEQYF,TGTGCCAGCAGCTTCGAGGCCCCGGGACAGGGCAGCCTCTACGAGCAGTACTTC
TRBV7-6,NA,TRBJ2-1,NA,CASSFAGFSYNEQFF,TGTGCCAGCAGCTTCGCCGGGTTCTCCTACAATGAGCAGTTCTTC
TRBV7-9,TRBD1,TRBJ1-5,NA,CASSPQGAGDQPQHF,TGTGCCAGCAGCCCACAGGGGGCAGGGGATCAGCCCCAGCATTTT
TRBV30,NA,TRBJ1-2,once,CAWSLIEGRAGTF,TGTGCCTGGAGCCTAATCGAGGGACGGGCGGGCACCTTC
TRBV18,NA,TRBJ1-1,NA,CASSPVWMNTEAFF,TGTGCCAGCTCACCAGTCTGGATGAACACTGAAGCTTTCTTT
TRBV7-9,NA,TRBJ1-1,few,CASSLTGFLTEAFF,TGTGCCAGCAGCCTAACAGGGTTTCTAACTGAAGCTTTCTTT
TRBV7-9,NA,TRBJ2-3,NA,CASSRTRGTTSTDTQYF,TGTGCCAGCAGCCGCACTAGGGGTACCACTAGCACAGATACGCAGTATTTT
TRBV29-1,NA,TRBJ1-4,NA,CSVERGDGEKTIF,TGCAGCGTTGAACGAGGGGACGGAGAAAAAACGATTTTT
TRBV4-3,TRBD1,TRBJ2-3,few,CASSHPTGARDTQYF,TGCGCCAGCAGCCACCCGACAGGGGCGCGAGATACGCAGTATTTT
TRBV12-3/TRBV12-4,NA,TRBJ1-1,many,CASSLSGTANTEAFF,TGTGCCAGCAGCTTGTCCGGGACGGCGAACACTGAAGCTTTCTTT
TRBV7-8,NA,TRBJ2-7,NA,CASSFGGLGYYEQYF,TGTGCCAGCAGCTTTGGTGGACTCGGCTACTACGAGCAGTACTTC
TRBV7-9,NA,TRBJ2-7,NA,CASSLGETDYEQYF,TGTGCCAGCAGCTTGGGGGAAACGGACTACGAGCAGTACTTC
TRBV15,NA,TRBJ2-5,few,CATSRGGGAQETQYF,TGTGCCACCAGCAGAGGTGGAGGGGCCCAAGAGACCCAGTACTTC
TRBV2,NA,TRBJ2-1,few,CASSSGPLASNEQFF,TGTGCCAGCAGTTCTGGACCTCTAGCCTCCAATGAGCAGTTCTTC
TRBV29-1,TRBD1,TRBJ2-7,NA,CSVAGGRYEQYF,TGCAGCGTTGCAGGGGGTCGGTACGAGCAGTACTTC
TRBV5-1,NA,TRBJ2-3,NA,CASSLEPLTTDTQYF,TGCGCCAGCAGCTTGGAACCCTTAACCACAGATACGCAGTATTTT
TRBV27,TRBD1,TRBJ1-2,few,CASSPGTGRGANYGYTF,TGTGCCAGCAGTCCGGGGACAGGGAGAGGAGCTAACTATGGCTACACCTTC
TRBV20-1,TRBD1,TRBJ2-7,few,CSAWDRGYEQYF,TGCAGTGCTTGGGACAGGGGGTACGAGCAGTACTTC
TRBV3-1,NA,TRBJ2-7,NA,CASSQVRTVYEQYF,TGTGCCAGCAGCCAAGTTAGGACAGTCTACGAGCAGTACTTC
TRBV6-2/TRBV6-3,TRBD2,TRBJ2-1,NA,CASSHLAGSEQFF,TGTGCCAGCAGTCACCTAGCGGGTAGTGAGCAGTTCTTC
TRBV29-1,TRBD1,TRBJ1-4,few,CSVGDSAVEKLFF,TGCAGCGTAGGGGACAGCGCTGTTGAAAAACTGTTTTTT
TRBV7-9,TRBD1,TRBJ2-5,many,CASRLTGEETQYF,TGTGCCAGCAGACTCACAGGGGAAGAGACCCAGTACTTC
TRBV13,NA,TRBJ2-3,few,CASSFPTTGDTQYF,TGTGCCAGCAGCTTCCCGACCACTGGGGATACGCAGTATTTT
TRBV20-1,NA,TRBJ2-1,NA,CSATIRSRNEQFF,TGCAGTGCAACTATTAGGAGCCGTAATGAGCAGTTCTTC
TRBV6-1,NA,TRBJ2-3,NA,CATRGEADTQYF,TGTGCCACTCGAGGGGAGGCAGATACGCAGTATTTT
TRBV20-1,NA,TRBJ1-1,NA,CSARDSGGSTEAFF,TGCAGTGCTAGAGATTCGGGGGGGAGCACTGAAGCTTTCTTT
TRBV20-1,NA,TRBJ1-2,many,CSATNPGANYGYTF,TGCAGTGCTACAAACCCAGGTGCTAACTATGGCTACACCTTC
TRBV29-1,NA,TRBJ1-2,once,CSVESGEAYGYTF,TGCAGCGTTGAATCCGGGGAAGCCTATGGCTACACCTTC
TRBV5-1,NA,TRBJ2-5,many,CASSWGQETQYF,TGTGCCAGCAGCTGGGGGCAAGAGACCCAGTACTTC
TRBV20-1,NA,TRBJ2-1,few,CSARDNYWLTNEQFF,TGCAGTGCTAGAGATAATTACTGGCTAACCAATGAGCAGTTCTTC
TRBV7-2,TRBD1,TRBJ1-5,NA,CASSLVPWTGGGQPQHF,TGTGCCAGCAGCTTAGTTCCTTGGACAGGGGGCGGTCAGCCCCAGCATTTT
TRBV6-1,NA,TRBJ1-1,few,CASSERLGPAFF,TGTGCCAGCAGTGAAAGGTTGGGGCCAGCTTTCTTT
TRBV7-7,TRBD1,TRBJ2-7,medium-sized,CASSFGQGDTYEQYF,TGTGCCAGCAGCTTCGGACAGGGAGATACCTACGAGCAGTACTTC
TRBV7-9,NA,TRBJ1-4,NA,CASSRSEGRIEKLFF,TGTGCCAGCAGCCGCTCCGAGGGGCGGATTGAAAAACTGTTTTTT
TRBV7-8,NA,TRBJ2-2,few,CASSLASITGELFF,TGTGCCAGCAGCTTAGCCAGCATCACCGGGGAGCTGTTTTTT
TRBV2,NA,TRBJ2-3,few,CASAIVDTQYF,TGTGCCAGCGCCATAGTAGATACGCAGTATTTT
TRBV5-1,TRBD1,TRBJ1-1,NA,CASSSRTGASTEAFF,TGCGCCAGCAGCTCAAGGACAGGGGCTAGCACTGAAGCTTTCTTT
TRBV6-2/TRBV6-3,TRBD1,TRBJ2-7,NA,CASTGTGGYEQYF,TGTGCCAGCACCGGGACAGGGGGCTACGAGCAGTACTTC
TRBV7-9,TRBD1,TRBJ1-1,once,CASSSIAGTANTEAFF,TGTGCCAGCAGCTCCATAGCCGGGACAGCGAACACTGAAGCTTTCTTT
TRBV4-1,TRBD2,TRBJ2-7,few,CASSRGGTDYEQYF,TGCGCCAGCAGCCGGGGGGGGACGGACTACGAGCAGTACTTC
TRBV6-5,TRBD1,TRBJ1-1,NA,CASSYSVSWGQPNTEAFF,TGTGCCAGCAGTTACTCCGTCAGTTGGGGACAGCCGAACACTGAAGCTTTCTTT